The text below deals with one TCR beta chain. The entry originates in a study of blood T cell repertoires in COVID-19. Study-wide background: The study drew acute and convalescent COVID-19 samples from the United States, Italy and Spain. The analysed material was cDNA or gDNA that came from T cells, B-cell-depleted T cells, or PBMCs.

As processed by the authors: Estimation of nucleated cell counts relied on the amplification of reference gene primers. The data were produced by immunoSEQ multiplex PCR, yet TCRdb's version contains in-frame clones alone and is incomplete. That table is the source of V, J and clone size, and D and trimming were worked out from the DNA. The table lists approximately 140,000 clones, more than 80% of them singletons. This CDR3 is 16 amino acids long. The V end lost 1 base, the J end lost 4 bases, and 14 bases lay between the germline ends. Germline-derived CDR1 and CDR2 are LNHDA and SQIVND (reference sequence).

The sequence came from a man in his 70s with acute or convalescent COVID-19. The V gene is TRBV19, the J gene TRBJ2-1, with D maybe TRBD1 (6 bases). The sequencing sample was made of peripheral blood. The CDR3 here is CASSIAGQGFYNEQFF. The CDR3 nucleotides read TGTGCCAGTAGTATAGCGGGCCAGGGGTTTTACAATGAGCAGTTCTTC.